Given below is one TCR beta chain in context. Its specificity is unknown. The sample comes from a study of radiotherapy plus CTLA-4 blockade in lung cancer. The overall study: Objective response rate was over 15%; disease control rate, 25% to 35%.

The table came from immunoSEQ multiplex PCR; TCRdb's copy has only in-frame clones and leaves some out. This sample has over 100,000 clones, with more than 65% found just once. Losses at the gene ends were 5 bases for V and 3 bases for J; bases not matched to a gene: 6. Per germline, CDR1 SGHTA and CDR2 FQGNSA. The CDR3 consists of 16 residues. Chemo-refractory metastatic non-small-cell lung cancer patients underwent focal radiation alongside CTLA-4 blockade with ipilimumab. Findings of the study overall: Tumor-origin TCR clones grew in blood after radiotherapy plus ipilimumab.

The sequences come from peripheral blood, collected from a patient treated with radiotherapy plus ipilimumab. The TCR sequence derives from a human donor with non-small cell lung cancer that progressed on radiotherapy plus ipilimumab. Some clones in this sample may be carry-over from other donors' samples. The chain couples TRBV7-2 to TRBJ2-1, with 11 bases lining up with TRBD2. CDR3 protein: CASSRTSGGLYNEQFF. DNA for the CDR3: TGTGCCAGCAGCCGCACTAGCGGGGGCCTCTACAATGAGCAGTTCTTC.